One sample yielded the 9 T cell receptor beta chains listed below, sequenced in a study of shared clonotypes between healthy human individuals. Sequenced by immunoSEQ multiplex PCR; TCRdb stores in-frame clones only, minus some. The sample gives hundreds of thousands of clones, 90% to 95% of which show up once; over 0.1% is in the top ten. CD45RO negativity and positive selection for CCR7 defined naive CD8 cells, a population that excluded terminally differentiated effector memory CD45RA+ cells. Material for sequencing was naive CD8+ T cells sorted from blood. These receptors were obtained from a woman in her twenties or thirties in good health.

This rearrangement joins TRBV15 to TRBJ2-2, with D perhaps TRBD2 (5 bases). The CDR3 runs 15 residues. Germline V gene sequence: CDR1 LNHNV, CDR2 YYDKDF (reference sequence). Trimming cost V 1 base and J 8 bases, with 14 bases left between them. The CDR3 DNA sequence: TGTGCCACCAGCAGAGGACGGGAAACCGCGGGGGAGCTGTTTTTT. This sequence encodes CATSRGRETAGELFF.

This rearrangement joins TRBV27 to TRBJ2-1; no firm D call. V lost 5 bases and J lost 2, with 7 bases in between. Germline CDR1 MNHEY, CDR2 SMNVEV (reference sequence). This CDR3 region has 13 residues. CDR3 sequence: CASSPQTYNEQFF. In DNA, the CDR3 is TGTGCCAGCAGTCCTCAGACCTACAATGAGCAGTTCTTC.

This clone was observed once. V and J are TRBV10-1 and TRBJ2-7, with TRBD1 matching 7 bases. The CDR3 contains 14 residues. Germline assignment: CDR1 WNHNN and CDR2 SYGVQD (reference sequence). Trimming removed 3 bases from V and 4 bases from J; junction bases left unmatched: 6. CDR3: CASSDRDRPYEQYF. The CDR3 coding sequence is TGCGCCAGCAGTGACCGGGACAGACCTTACGAGCAGTACTTC.

As to this clone: Other DNA sequences in this specimen translate into the identical CDR3. This chain connects TRBV19 to TRBJ2-1, with D maybe TRBD1 (6 bases). V was cut by 3 bases and J by 10 bases, with 13 bases left in between. The CDR3 extends over 13 amino acids. The germline CDR1 and CDR2 sequences are LNHDA and SQIVND (reference sequence). Here the CDR3 DNA reads TGTGCCAGTAGTATCAGGGGAAGTGGCGAGCAGTTCTTC. Amino acid sequence: CASSIRGSGEQFF. Together with reference TRBV19 and TRBJ2-1, the CDR3 gives the full variable domain: DGGITQSPKYLFRKEGQNVTLSCEQNLNHDAMYWYRQDPGQGLRLIYYSQIVNDFQKGDIAEGYSVSREKKESFPLTVTSAQKNPTAFYLCASSIRGSGEQFFGPGTRLTVL.

V gene TRBV6-1 combines with J gene TRBJ2-7; D uncertain. V lost 11 bases, J lost 4 bases, and 21 bases lay in between. This CDR3 has 14 residues. The V gene's germline CDR1 is MNHNS and CDR2 SASEGT. The CDR3 protein is CAASVGPVPYEQYF. CDR3 DNA sequence: TGTGCCGCCTCCGTCGGGCCAGTTCCTTACGAGCAGTACTTC.

V usage is TRBV11-1 and J usage is TRBJ2-5, with D unclear. Between the trimmed V and J ends, which lost 5 bases and 4 bases, there was a span of 14 bases. Germline CDR1 and CDR2: SGHAT and FQDESV (reference sequence). The CDR3 has 14 residues. This chain's CDR3 is CASSTLELGETQYF. CDR3 bases: TGTGCCAGCAGCACCCTGGAACTCGGAGAGACCCAGTACTTC.

The chain is built from TRBV28 and TRBJ1-1; 9 nucleotides match TRBD1. The CDR3 length is 14 residues. Germline trimming cut 3 bases from V and 7 bases from J; bases unmatched to any gene: 6. Germline values: CDR1 MDHEN, CDR2 SYDVKM. The CDR3 is CASSFRTGGDEAFF. The CDR3 nucleotides read TGTGCCAGCAGTTTTCGAACAGGGGGCGATGAAGCTTTCTTT.

This clone has just one count. The chain combines TRBV9 with TRBJ1-2; no definite D call. The CDR3 is made up of 13 amino acids. Deletions cut 2 bases from V and 2 bases from J, with 7 bases between. Germline V gene data show CDR1 as SGDLS and CDR2 as YYNGEE. CDR3: CASSVSGNYGYTF. CDR3 sequence (DNA): TGTGCCAGCAGCGTGTCGGGCAACTATGGCTACACCTTC.

CDR3 in DNA: TGTGCCAGCAGCTTGGACGGACAGGGAACCTACGAGCAGTACTTC. Its protein product is CASSLDGQGTYEQYF. V usage is TRBV5-6 and J usage is TRBJ2-7, with 8 nucleotides matching TRBD1. V shed 0 bases and J 2 bases; nucleotides not matched to a gene: 4. CDR1 is SGHDT, CDR2 YYEEEE, per germline. CDR3 size: 15 residues.